This T cell receptor beta chain was found in a study of cytomegalovirus exposure and HLA in healthy donors. Study details: Clustering assigned about four fifths of the approximately 430 genotyped donors to the Caucasian-associated ancestry cluster. General study results and limits: Later, TCR association rates were found to vary by HLA locus, highest for DRB1 and lowest for HLA-C. The classifier reportedly diagnosed cytomegalovirus status with high specificity and sensitivity.

The PCR made use of 60 Vbeta and 13 Jbeta primers. Clones were sequenced by immunoSEQ multiplex PCR, and TCRdb holds only the in-frame ones, with some missing. The sample holds 100,000 to 150,000 clones, about 81% seen once. Trimming at V came to 5 bases and at J to 3 bases, leaving 3 bases not matched to a gene. This CDR3 is 15 amino acids long. Germline CDR1 SNHLY, CDR2 FYNNEI. A word on this clone: As yet, its antigen is unknown.

This TCR was sampled from a woman aged 25 to 39 in good health and CMV-seronegative. Material: PBMCs. V gene TRBV2 combines with J gene TRBJ2-1, with 11 positions matching TRBD2. The CDR3 coding sequence is TGTGCCAGCAGTCAGGGACTAGCGGACTACAATGAGCAGTTCTTC. Protein product: CASSQGLADYNEQFF.